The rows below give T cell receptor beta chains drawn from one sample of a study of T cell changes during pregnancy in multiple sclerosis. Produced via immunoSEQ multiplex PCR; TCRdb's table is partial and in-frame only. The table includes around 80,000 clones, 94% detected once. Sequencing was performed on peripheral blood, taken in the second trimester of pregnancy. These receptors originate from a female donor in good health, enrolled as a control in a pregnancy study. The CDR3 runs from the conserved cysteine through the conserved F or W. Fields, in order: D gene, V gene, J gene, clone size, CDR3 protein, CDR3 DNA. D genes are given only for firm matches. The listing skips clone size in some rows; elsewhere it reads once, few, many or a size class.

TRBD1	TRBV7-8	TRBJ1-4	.	CASRQGALTNEKLFF	TGTGCCAGCAGGCAGGGGGCCCTAACTAATGAAAAACTGTTTTTT
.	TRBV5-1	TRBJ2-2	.	CASSLGRLSTGAGELFF	TGCGCCAGCAGCTTGGGGAGACTCTCGACCGGAGCCGGGGAGCTGTTTTTT
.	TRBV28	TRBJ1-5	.	CASSPSDRLDQPQHF	TGTGCCAGCAGCCCATCAGACAGGTTGGATCAGCCCCAGCATTTT
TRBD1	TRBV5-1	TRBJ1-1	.	CASSGGQGNTEAFF	TGCGCCAGCAGCGGCGGACAGGGAAACACTGAAGCTTTCTTT
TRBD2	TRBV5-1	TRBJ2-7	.	CARAGVKRESGAYEQYF	TGCGCCAGAGCGGGGGTCAAGCGGGAGTCCGGGGCCTACGAGCAGTACTTC
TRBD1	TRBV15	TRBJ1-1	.	CATSRDRQGALDTEAFF	TGTGCCACCAGCAGAGATCGGCAGGGGGCGTTGGACACTGAAGCTTTCTTT
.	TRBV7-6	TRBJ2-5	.	CASSLYPRGNQETQYF	TGTGCCAGCAGCCTATACCCTCGGGGAAACCAAGAGACCCAGTACTTC
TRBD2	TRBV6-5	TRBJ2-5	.	CASSSRGEGETQYF	TGTGCCAGCAGTTCCCGTGGGGAGGGAGAGACCCAGTACTTC
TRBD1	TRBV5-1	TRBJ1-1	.	CASSERTGVAEAFF	TGCGCCAGCAGCGAGAGGACAGGGGTCGCTGAAGCTTTCTTT
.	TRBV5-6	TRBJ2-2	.	CASSSGNTGELFF	TGTGCCAGCAGCTCGGGTAACACCGGGGAGCTGTTTTTT
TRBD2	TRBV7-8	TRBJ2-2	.	CASSLTGTSGRNLLSGELFF	TGTGCCAGCAGCTTAACCGGGACTAGCGGGAGAAATTTATTGAGCGGGGAGCTGTTTTTT
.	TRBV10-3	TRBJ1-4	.	CAISESRAPRGEKLFF	TGTGCCATCAGTGAGTCGAGGGCCCCCAGAGGTGAAAAACTGTTTTTT
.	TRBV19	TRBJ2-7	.	CASSYRATYEQYF	TGTGCCAGTAGTTACAGGGCGACCTACGAGCAGTACTTC
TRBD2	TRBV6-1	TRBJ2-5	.	CASSDIAGGQETQYF	TGTGCCAGCAGTGATATAGCGGGAGGACAAGAGACCCAGTACTTC
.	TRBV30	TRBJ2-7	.	CAWRATGFEQYF	TGTGCCTGGAGGGCTACAGGGTTCGAGCAGTACTTC
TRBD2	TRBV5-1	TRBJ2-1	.	CASSSGLASDEQFF	TGCGCCAGCAGCTCGGGACTAGCGAGTGATGAGCAGTTCTTC
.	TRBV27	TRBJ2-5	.	CASSLGLRETQYF	TGTGCCAGCAGTCTGGGACTCCGAGAGACCCAGTACTTC
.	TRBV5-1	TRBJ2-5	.	CASRGRVRETQYF	TGCGCCAGCCGGGGAAGGGTACGGGAGACCCAGTACTTC
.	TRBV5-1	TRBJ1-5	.	CASSLWGGDANQPQHF	TGCGCCAGCAGCTTGTGGGGGGGGGACGCGAATCAGCCCCAGCATTTT
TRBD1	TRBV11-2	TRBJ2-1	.	CASSPRDRGLGEQFF	TGTGCCAGCAGCCCCCGGGACAGGGGGCTCGGTGAGCAGTTCTTC
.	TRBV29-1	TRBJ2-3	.	CSVGGALTDTQYF	TGCAGCGTGGGGGGGGCTCTCACAGATACGCAGTATTTT
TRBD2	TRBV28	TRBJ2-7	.	CAAGRVSYEQYF	TGTGCTGCGGGGAGGGTCTCCTACGAGCAGTACTTC
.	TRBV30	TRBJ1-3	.	CAWSYSGGNTIYF	TGTGCCTGGAGTTACTCTGGTGGAAACACCATATATTTT
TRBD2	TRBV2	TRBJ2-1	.	CASTRWTSLSEQFF	TGTGCCAGCACCCGGTGGACTAGCTTAAGTGAGCAGTTCTTC
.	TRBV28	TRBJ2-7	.	CASRHTYEQYF	TGTGCCAGCAGACACACCTACGAGCAGTACTTC
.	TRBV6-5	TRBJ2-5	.	CASRFDRLQETQYF	TGTGCCAGCAGGTTTGACAGGCTACAAGAGACCCAGTACTTC
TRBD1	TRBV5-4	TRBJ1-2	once	CASSSGTGNYGYTF	TGTGCCAGCAGCTCGGGGACAGGGAACTATGGCTACACCTTC
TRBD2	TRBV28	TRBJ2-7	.	CASTGLAELDSYEQYF	TGTGCCAGCACGGGACTAGCGGAGCTAGACTCCTACGAGCAGTACTTC
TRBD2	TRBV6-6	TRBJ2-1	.	CASSYSSGSPGIRIF	TGTGCCAGCAGTTACTCAAGCGGGAGCCCGGGGATCCGAATCTTC
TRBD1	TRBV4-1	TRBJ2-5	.	CASSQEGRGQETQYF	TGCGCCAGCAGCCAAGAGGGCAGGGGGCAGGAGACCCAGTACTTC
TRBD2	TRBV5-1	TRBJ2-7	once	CASSFGLANEQYF	TGCGCCAGCAGCTTCGGACTAGCTAATGAGCAGTACTTC
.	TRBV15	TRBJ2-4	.	CATSSIRDTIFDIQYF	TGTGCCACCAGCAGCATTCGGGACACTATATTTGACATTCAGTACTTC
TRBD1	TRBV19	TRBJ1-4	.	CASSFRGPSEKLFF	TGTGCCAGTAGTTTCAGGGGGCCAAGTGAAAAACTGTTTTTT
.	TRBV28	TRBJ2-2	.	CASSLMGLNTGELFF	TGTGCCAGCAGTTTGATGGGACTCAACACCGGGGAGCTGTTTTTT
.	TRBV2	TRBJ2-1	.	CASPTSANEQFF	TGTGCCAGCCCCACTAGTGCCAATGAGCAGTTCTTC
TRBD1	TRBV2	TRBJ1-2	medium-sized	CASGETGSHYGYTF	TGTGCCAGCGGAGAGACAGGGTCTCACTATGGCTACACCTTC
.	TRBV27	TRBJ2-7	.	CATGGSSVSYEQYF	TGTGCCACCGGTGGGTCTAGCGTATCCTACGAGCAGTACTTC
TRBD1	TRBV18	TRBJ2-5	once	CASSLQTGAQETQYF	TGTGCCAGCTCACTTCAAACAGGGGCCCAAGAGACCCAGTACTTC
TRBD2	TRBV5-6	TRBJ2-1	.	CASSSPSGRASYNEQFF	TGTGCCAGCAGCTCACCCAGCGGGAGGGCCTCGTACAATGAGCAGTTCTTC
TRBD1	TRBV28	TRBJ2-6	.	CASRLTGAGGANVLTF	TGTGCCAGCAGGCTGACAGGGGCTGGCGGGGCCAACGTCCTGACTTTC
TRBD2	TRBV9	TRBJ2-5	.	CASSVATAGGQETQYF	TGTGCCAGCAGCGTAGCTACTGCGGGAGGGCAAGAGACCCAGTACTTC
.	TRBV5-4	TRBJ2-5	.	CASSLGGSMAETQYF	TGTGCCAGCAGCTTGGGAGGATCCATGGCCGAGACCCAGTACTTC